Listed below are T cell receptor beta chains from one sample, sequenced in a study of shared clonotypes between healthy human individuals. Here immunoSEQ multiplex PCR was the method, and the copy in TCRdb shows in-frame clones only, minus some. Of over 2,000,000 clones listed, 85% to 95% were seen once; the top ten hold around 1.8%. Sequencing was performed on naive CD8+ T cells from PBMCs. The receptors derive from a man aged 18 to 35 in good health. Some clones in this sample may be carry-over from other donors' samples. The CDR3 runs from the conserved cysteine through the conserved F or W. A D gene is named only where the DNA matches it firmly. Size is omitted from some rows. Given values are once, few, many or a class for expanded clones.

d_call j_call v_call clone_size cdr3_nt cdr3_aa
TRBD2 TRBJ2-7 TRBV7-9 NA TGTGCCAGCAGCTTAGGGTTCTCCACTAGCGGGTGGAGCTCCTACGAGCAGTACTTC CASSLGFSTSGWSSYEQYF
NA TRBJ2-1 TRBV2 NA TGTGCCAGCAGCGAGGGTCCTACTGGGGACAATGAGCAGTTCTTC CASSEGPTGDNEQFF
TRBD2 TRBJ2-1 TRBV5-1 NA TGCGCCAGCAGCTTGGAGGCGGGAGTCTCTTTGGTCAATGAGCAGTTCTTC CASSLEAGVSLVNEQFF
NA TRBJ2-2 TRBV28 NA TGTGCCAGCAGTGCCTCGGGGACGAACACCGGGGAGCTGTTTTTT CASSASGTNTGELFF
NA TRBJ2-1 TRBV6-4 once TGTGCCAGCAGTGGGGTAATTAGCTCCTACAATGAGCAGTTCTTC CASSGVISSYNEQFF
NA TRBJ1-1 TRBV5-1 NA TGCGCCAGCAGCTTGGCCGGGAATCTTGAAGCTTTCTTT CASSLAGNLEAFF
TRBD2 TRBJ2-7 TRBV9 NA TGTGCCAGCAGCGAGGGACTAGCGGGATCCTACGAGCAGTACTTC CASSEGLAGSYEQYF
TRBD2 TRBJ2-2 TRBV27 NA TGTGCCAGCAGTTTATCGGCGCTAGCGGCCAACACCGGGGAGCTGTTTTTT CASSLSALAANTGELFF
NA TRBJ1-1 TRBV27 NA TGTGCCAGCAGCTCCGGACGGATTAACACTGAAGCTTTCTTT CASSSGRINTEAFF
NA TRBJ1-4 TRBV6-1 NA TGTGCCAGCAGTGAAGCGTGGGGGAGGGGTGAAAAACTGTTTTTT CASSEAWGRGEKLFF
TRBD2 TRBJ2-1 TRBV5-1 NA TGCGCCAGCAGCTCTACGCAGACTAGCGGGGGGATGGGTTTCTCTGAGCAGTTCTTC CASSSTQTSGGMGFSEQFF
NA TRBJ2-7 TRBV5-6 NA TGTGCCAGCAGCTTGCGGACTCCCATTGAGGAGCAGTACTTC CASSLRTPIEEQYF
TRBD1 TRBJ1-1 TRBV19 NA TGTGCCAGTAGCGGGACAGGGGGGACTGAAGCTTTCTTT CASSGTGGTEAFF
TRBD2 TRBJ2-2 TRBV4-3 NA TGCGCCAGCAGCCCCGGGACTACCGGCACCGGGGAGCTGTTTTTT CASSPGTTGTGELFF
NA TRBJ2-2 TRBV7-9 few TGTGCCAGCAGCCTCGGTTGGGGTCCCGGGGAGCTGTTTTTT CASSLGWGPGELFF
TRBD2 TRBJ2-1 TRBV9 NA TGTGCCAGCAGCTCGCGGACTAGCGGGGGATTATCCTACAATGAGCAGTTCTTC CASSSRTSGGLSYNEQFF
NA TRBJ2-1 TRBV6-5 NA TGTGCCAGCTCCTTGGCAGGGCCAAGCACGGATGAGCAGTTCTTC CASSLAGPSTDEQFF
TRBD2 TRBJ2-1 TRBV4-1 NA TGCGCCAGCAGCCAACTCCGGAGGGGCGGGAGTTACAATGAGCAGTTCTTC CASSQLRRGGSYNEQFF
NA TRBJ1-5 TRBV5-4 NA TGTGCCAGCAGTCCGGGGGGTACTAATCAGCCCCAGCATTTT CASSPGGTNQPQHF
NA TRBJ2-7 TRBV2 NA TGTGCCAGCAAGACCTGGGAGCAGTACTTC CASKTWEQYF
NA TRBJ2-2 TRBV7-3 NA TGTGCCAGCAGCTTAACTTGGGGGGACACCGGGGAGCTGTTTTTT CASSLTWGDTGELFF
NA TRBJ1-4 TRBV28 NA TGTGCCAGCAGTCTCACCCTGGCGGAAAAACTGTTTTTT CASSLTLAEKLFF
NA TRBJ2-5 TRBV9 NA TGTGCCAGCAGCGTATCTAGTGGGGGGACCCAGTACTTC CASSVSSGGTQYF
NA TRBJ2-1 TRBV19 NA TGTGCCAGTAGATACAGGAGCTCCTACAATGAGCAGTTCTTC CASRYRSSYNEQFF
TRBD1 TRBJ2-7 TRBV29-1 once TGCAGCGTTAGTAACAGGGGTTCGCTCTACGAGCAGTACTTC CSVSNRGSLYEQYF
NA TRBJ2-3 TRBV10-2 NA TGCGCCAGCAGTGAGGCAGCAGTGGTCACAGATACGCAGTATTTT CASSEAAVVTDTQYF
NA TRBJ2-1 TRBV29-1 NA TGCAGCGTTGAGCGGTACAATGAGCAGTTCTTC CSVERYNEQFF
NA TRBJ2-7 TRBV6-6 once TGTGCCAGCAGTTACGTTCCTACCTACGAGCAGTACTTC CASSYVPTYEQYF
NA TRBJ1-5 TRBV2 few TGTGCCAGCAGTGGGACGGCAACCCTAAAGCCCCAGCATTTT CASSGTATLKPQHF
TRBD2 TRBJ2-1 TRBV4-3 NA TGCGCCAGCAGCCAAGATCGGCGCGGGAGCTCTTACAATGAGCAGTTCTTC CASSQDRRGSSYNEQFF
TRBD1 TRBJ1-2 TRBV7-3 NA TGTGCCAGCAGCAGCACCCTACAGGGGACTAACTATGGCTACACCTTC CASSSTLQGTNYGYTF
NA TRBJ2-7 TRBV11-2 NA TGTGCCAGCAGCTCGCCGGGGACGTATCCCTACGAGCAGTACTTC CASSSPGTYPYEQYF
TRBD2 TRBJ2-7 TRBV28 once TGTGCCAGCAGCGGACTAGCGGGAGCCGAGCAGTACTTC CASSGLAGAEQYF
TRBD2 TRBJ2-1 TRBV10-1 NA TGCGCCAGCAGCCCCGCGGGGGGTCACAATGAGCAGTTCTTC CASSPAGGHNEQFF
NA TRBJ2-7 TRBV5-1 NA TGCGCCAGCAGCTTGGCTCCGGTGGGAGGAGAGATCTACGAGCAGTACTTC CASSLAPVGGEIYEQYF
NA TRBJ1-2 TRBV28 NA TGTGCCACCCTTTGGGGGTTGGACTATGGCTACACCTTC CATLWGLDYGYTF
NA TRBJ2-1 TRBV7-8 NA TGTGCCAGCAGCGCCGACCGGAGCTCCTACAATGAGCAGTTCTTC CASSADRSSYNEQFF
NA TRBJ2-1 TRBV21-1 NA TGTGCCAGCAGCAATCTCTCTACTAGAGGGGGTTGCGATGAGCAGTTCTTC CASSNLSTRGGCDEQFF
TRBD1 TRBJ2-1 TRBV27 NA TGTGCCAGCAGCCAAGGACAGGGTATGCTTAATGAGCAGTTCTTC CASSQGQGMLNEQFF
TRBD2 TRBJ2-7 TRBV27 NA TGTGCCAGCAGGGGGGAGGGCCCCTACGAGCAGTACTTC CASRGEGPYEQYF
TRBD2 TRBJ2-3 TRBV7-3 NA TGTGCCAGCAGCTCGGGACTAGCGGGAAATACGCAGTATTTT CASSSGLAGNTQYF
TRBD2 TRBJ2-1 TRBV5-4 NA TGTGCCAGCAGCTTGTGGCGGGAGGCCGAAGATGAGCAGTTCTTC CASSLWREAEDEQFF
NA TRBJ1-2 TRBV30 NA TGTGCCAGAGGTCCCGACTACCTCTATGGCTACACCTTC CARGPDYLYGYTF
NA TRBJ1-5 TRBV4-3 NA TGCGCCAGCAGCCAAGATGGGGATAGCAATCAGCCCCAGCATTTT CASSQDGDSNQPQHF
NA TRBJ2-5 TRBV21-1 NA TGTGCCAGCAGCAAAAAGCGGCCGGGAAGGCTCCAAGAGACCCAGTACTTC CASSKKRPGRLQETQYF
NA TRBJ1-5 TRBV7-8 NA TGTGCCAGCAGCTTGTTCGGGGGGCACAGTCAGCCCCAGCATTTT CASSLFGGHSQPQHF
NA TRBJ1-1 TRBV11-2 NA TGTGCCAGCAGCTTAGCCGGGCTGAACACTGAAGCTTTCTTT CASSLAGLNTEAFF
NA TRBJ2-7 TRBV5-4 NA TGTGCCAGCAGCGGTGGCTACGAGCAGTACTTC CASSGGYEQYF
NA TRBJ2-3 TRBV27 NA TGTGCCAGCAGTTTAGGCGGCACAGATACGCAGTATTTT CASSLGGTDTQYF
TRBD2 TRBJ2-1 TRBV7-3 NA TGTGCCAGCAGCTCTCTAGCGGGAGGTTACAATGAGCAGTTCTTC CASSSLAGGYNEQFF